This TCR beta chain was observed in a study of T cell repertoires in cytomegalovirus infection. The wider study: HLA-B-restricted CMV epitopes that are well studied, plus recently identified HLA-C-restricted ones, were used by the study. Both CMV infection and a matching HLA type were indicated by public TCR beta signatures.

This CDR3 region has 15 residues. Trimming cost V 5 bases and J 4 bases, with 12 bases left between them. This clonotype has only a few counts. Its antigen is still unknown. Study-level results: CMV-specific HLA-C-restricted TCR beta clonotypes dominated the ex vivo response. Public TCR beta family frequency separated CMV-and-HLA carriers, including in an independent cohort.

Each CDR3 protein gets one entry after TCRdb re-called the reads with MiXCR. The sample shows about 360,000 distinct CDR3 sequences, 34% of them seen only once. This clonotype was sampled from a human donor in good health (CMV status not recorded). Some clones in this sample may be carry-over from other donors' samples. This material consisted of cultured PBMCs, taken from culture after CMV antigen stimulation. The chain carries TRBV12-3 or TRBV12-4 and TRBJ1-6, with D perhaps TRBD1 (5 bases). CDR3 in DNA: TGTGCCAGCAGTCTCGACAGTGGTTATAATTCACCCCTCCACTTT. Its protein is CASSLDSGYNSPLHF.